This record concerns one T cell receptor (beta chain) sequence. Its antigen remains unidentified. The PCR made use of 60 Vbeta and 13 Jbeta primers. Here immunoSEQ multiplex PCR was the method, and the copy in TCRdb shows in-frame clones only, minus some. There are roughly 50,000 clones in the sample, with around 2.2% held by the top ten. The data derive from a study of cytomegalovirus exposure and HLA in healthy donors. Participants comprised healthy donors of bone marrow. The study, taken as a whole, reports: Common viral pathogens were later found to be apparently linked to several of the most significant clusters. The likely origin of a cluster of highly shared sequence variants was a sequencing artifact.

V lost 1 base and J 4 bases, leaving 13 bases between the germline ends. Germline V gene sequence: CDR1 SGHVS, CDR2 FNYEAQ. The CDR3 is 15 residues long. The source of this sequence is a woman between 35 and 50 years old in good health and CMV-seronegative. The chain links TRBV7-6 to TRBJ1-1; D is unresolved. Sequences were obtained from PBMCs. CDR3 in amino acids: CASSLGVTGVTEAFF. CDR3 nucleotide sequence: TGTGCCAGCAGCTTAGGGGTGACGGGAGTCACTGAAGCTTTCTTT.